The entry below describes one T cell receptor (beta chain). This sample was taken from a study of CD8+CD57+ T cells in acquired aplastic anemia. Study overall: The study obtained 10 million to 12 million reads on average for CD4+ cells from healthy donors.

The CDR3 has 17 residues. Germline V CDR1 and CDR2: LGHDT, YNNKEL (reference sequence). V was pared by 0 bases and J by 7 bases, with 9 bases of the junction left unmatched. Template material for TCR beta VDJ and CDR3 profiling consisted of genomic DNA. From the reads, TCRdb called clonotypes with MiXCR, one entry per CDR3 protein. The repertoire consists of about 400,000 distinct CDR3 sequences, with 55% to 70% occurring once and the leading ten covering approximately 3.9%. The receptor's source is a human donor in good health, serving as a control. Sequencing was carried out using sorted CD4+, CD8+, or CD8+CD57+ T cells (not recorded which) from PBMCs. The chain couples TRBV3-1 to TRBJ2-1; 10 nucleotides match TRBD2. The CDR3 protein is CASSQDVSAGGRNEQFF. The CDR3 nucleotides read TGTGCCAGCAGCCAAGATGTCTCAGCGGGGGGGCGTAATGAGCAGTTCTTC.